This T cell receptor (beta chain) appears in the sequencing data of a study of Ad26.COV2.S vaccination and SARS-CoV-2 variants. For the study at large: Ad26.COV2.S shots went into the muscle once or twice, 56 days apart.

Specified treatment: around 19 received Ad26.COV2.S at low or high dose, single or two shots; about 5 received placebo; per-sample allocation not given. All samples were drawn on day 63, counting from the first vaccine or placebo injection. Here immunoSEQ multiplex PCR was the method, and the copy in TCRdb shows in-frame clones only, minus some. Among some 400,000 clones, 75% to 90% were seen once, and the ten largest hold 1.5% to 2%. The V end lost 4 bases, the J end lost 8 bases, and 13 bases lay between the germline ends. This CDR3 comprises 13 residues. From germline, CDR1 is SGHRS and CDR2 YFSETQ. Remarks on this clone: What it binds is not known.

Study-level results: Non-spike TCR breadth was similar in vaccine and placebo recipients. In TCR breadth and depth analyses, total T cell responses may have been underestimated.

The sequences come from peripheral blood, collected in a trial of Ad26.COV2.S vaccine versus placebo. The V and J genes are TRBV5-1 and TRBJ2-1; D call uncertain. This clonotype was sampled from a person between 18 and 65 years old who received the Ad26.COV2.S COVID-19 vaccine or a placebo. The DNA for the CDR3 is TGCGCCAGCAGCCTATCTAGGGAACATGAGCAGTTCTTC. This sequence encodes CASSLSREHEQFF.